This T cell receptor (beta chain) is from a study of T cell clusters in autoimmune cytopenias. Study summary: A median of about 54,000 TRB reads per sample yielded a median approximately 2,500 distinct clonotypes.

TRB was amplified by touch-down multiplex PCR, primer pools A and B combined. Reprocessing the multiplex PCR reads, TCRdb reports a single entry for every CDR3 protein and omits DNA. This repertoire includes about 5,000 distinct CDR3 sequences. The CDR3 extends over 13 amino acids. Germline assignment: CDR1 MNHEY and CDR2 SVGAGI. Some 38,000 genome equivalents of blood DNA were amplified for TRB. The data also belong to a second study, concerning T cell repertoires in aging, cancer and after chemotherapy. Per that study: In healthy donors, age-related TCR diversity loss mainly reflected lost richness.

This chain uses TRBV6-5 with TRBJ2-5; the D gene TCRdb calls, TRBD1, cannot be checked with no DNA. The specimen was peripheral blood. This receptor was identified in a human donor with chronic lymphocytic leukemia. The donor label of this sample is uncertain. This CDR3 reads CASSRDSQGTQYF.